A selection of T cell receptor beta chains follows, all from one sample in a study of cytomegalovirus exposure and HLA in healthy donors. The repertoire was sequenced with immunoSEQ multiplex PCR; TCRdb's copy has only in-frame clones and lacks some. Seen here are 150,000 to 180,000 clones, about 86% observed once, and the top ten hold less than 2.5%. The specimen sequenced was PBMCs. The receptors come from a human donor in good health. CDR3s leave out the opening cysteine and the closing phenylalanine or tryptophan.

>10|TRBJ1-5|TRBV19
ASRASNQPQH
>12|TRBJ2-2|TRBV6-1
ASSEATGVQELF
>14|TRBJ1-3|TRBV6-5
ASSYSGPTSGNTIY
>11|TRBJ1-1|TRBV29-1
STSRGLNTEAF
>11|TRBJ1-1|TRBV6-1
ASSLSLQGEAF
>13|TRBJ1-2|TRBV18
ASSPSSLQGPGYT
>11|TRBJ2-7|TRBV7-7
ASSLASGREQY
>14|TRBJ2-2|TRBV7-9
ASSLAGTGNTGELF
>13|TRBJ2-5|TRBV6-4
ASSDVAGDTGTQY
>13|TRBJ2-7|TRBV27
ASSLRPSVSYEQY
>12|TRBJ2-7|TRBV19
ASTDKTSSYEQY
>13|TRBJ2-2|TRBV7-3
ASSLTSSVTGELF
>16|TRBJ2-4|TRBV9
ASTPGDGRGVAKNIQY
>14|TRBJ2-2|TRBV4-3
ASSLLGTANTGELF
>11|TRBJ2-2|TRBV2
ASNARNTGELF
>13|TRBJ1-1|TRBV5-1
ASSLGWGMNTEAF
>16|TRBJ1-1|TRBV5-1
ASSPGRQGGFSRTEAF
>11|TRBJ1-1|TRBV6-5
ASSSTENTEAF
>14|TRBJ1-2|TRBV10-3
AISEPVGQGSYGYT
>16|TRBJ2-1|TRBV30
AWSVIRSWPTVNDEQF
>9|TRBJ1-5|TRBV7-8
ASSLRGNQH
>13|TRBJ2-7|TRBV19
ASSGLTGTGYEQY